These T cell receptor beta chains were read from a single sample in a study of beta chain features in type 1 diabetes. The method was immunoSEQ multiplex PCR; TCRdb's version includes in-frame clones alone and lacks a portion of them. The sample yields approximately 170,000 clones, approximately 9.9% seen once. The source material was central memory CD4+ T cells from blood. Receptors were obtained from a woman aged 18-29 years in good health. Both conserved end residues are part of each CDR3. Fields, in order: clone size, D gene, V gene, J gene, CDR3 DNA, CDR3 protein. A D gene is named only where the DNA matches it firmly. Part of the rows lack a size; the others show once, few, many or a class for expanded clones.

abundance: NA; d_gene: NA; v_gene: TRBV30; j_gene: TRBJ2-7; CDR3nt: TGTGCCTGGAGTGTATTAGGCCAGGCCATCTACGAGCAGTACTTC; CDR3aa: CAWSVLGQAIYEQYF
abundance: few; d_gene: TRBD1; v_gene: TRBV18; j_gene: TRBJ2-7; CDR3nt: TGTGCCAGCTCACCACCGAAAGGACAGGTCCGCTACGAGCAGTACTTC; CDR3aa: CASSPPKGQVRYEQYF
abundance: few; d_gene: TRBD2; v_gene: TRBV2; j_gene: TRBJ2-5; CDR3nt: TGTGCCAGCAGTGAATCGCCCAGCGGGGGGCAAGAGACCCAGTACTTC; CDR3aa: CASSESPSGGQETQYF
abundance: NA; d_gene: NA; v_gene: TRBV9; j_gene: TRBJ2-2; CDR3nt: TGTGCCAGCAGCGTAGCGTCGGGGGAGCTGTTTTTT; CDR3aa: CASSVASGELFF
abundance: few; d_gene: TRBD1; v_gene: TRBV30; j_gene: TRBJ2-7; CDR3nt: TGTGCCTGGGAGGGACAGGGGACCTACGAGCAGTACTTC; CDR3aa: CAWEGQGTYEQYF
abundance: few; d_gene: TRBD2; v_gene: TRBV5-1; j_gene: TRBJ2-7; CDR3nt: TGCGCCAGCAGCCCGGGAGGGGAAGGTACCGGGCAGTACTTC; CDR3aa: CASSPGGEGTGQYF
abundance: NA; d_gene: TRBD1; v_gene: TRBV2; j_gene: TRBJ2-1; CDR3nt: TGTGCCGGCGACAGGGGGCTCGGGAATGAGCAGTTCTTC; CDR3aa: CAGDRGLGNEQFF
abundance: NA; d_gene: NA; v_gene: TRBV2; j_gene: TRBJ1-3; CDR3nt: TGTGCCAGCAGTGTGCCCCGGTCCGGAAACACCATATATTTT; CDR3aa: CASSVPRSGNTIYF
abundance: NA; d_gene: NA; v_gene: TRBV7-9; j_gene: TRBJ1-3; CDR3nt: TGTGCCAGCAGCTCCCTTCAGGGTGGAAACACCATATATTTT; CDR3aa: CASSSLQGGNTIYF
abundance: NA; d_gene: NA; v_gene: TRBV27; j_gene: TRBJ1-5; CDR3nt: TGTGCCAGCAGTTATGAAGGGCGGGATCAGCCCCAGCATTTT; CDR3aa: CASSYEGRDQPQHF
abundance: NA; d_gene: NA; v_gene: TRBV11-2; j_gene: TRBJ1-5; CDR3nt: TGTGCCAGCAGCTTAGCGAGAGATCAGCCCCAGCATTTT; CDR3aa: CASSLARDQPQHF
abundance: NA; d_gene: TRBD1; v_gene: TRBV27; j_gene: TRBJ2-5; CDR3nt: TGTGCCAGCAGTTGGACTATACAGGGGGACCAGTACTTC; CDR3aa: CASSWTIQGDQYF
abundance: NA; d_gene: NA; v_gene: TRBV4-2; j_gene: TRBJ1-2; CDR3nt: TGTGCCAGCAGCCACGGACAGCCCTACTATGGCTACACCTTC; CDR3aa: CASSHGQPYYGYTF
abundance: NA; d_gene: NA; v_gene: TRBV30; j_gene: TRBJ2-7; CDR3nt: TGTGCCGCTGAAACAGGGTTGGGACCCTACGAGCAGTACTTC; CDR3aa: CAAETGLGPYEQYF
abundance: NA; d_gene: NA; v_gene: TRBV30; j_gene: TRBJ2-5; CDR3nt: TGTGCCTGGGGTTATAAACAGGTTCAAGAGACCCAGTACTTC; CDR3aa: CAWGYKQVQETQYF